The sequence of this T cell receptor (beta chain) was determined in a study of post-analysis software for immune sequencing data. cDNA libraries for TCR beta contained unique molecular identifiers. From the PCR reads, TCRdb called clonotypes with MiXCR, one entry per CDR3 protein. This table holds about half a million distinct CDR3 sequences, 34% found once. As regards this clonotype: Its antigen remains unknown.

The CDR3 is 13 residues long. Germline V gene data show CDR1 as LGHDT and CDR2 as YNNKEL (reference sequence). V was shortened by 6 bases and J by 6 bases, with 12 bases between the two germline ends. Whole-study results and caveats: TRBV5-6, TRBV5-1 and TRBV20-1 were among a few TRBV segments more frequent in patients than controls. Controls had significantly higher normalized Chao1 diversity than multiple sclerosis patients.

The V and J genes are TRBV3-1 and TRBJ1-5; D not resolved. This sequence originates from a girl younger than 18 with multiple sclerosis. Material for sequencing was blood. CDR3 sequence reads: CASSRRLGQPQHF. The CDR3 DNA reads TGTGCCAGCAGTCGCAGGCTCGGTCAGCCCCAGCATTTT.